The present T cell receptor beta chain was sequenced within a study of cytomegalovirus exposure and HLA in healthy donors. Points on this clone: Its target is not known.

Germline values: CDR1 MRHNA, CDR2 SNTAGT. Deletions cut 2 bases from V and 1 base from J, with 21 bases between. CDR3 size: 19 residues. With 60 Vbeta and 13 Jbeta primers, the PCR was carried out. TCRdb keeps only in-frame clones here, not all; method: immunoSEQ multiplex PCR. The data contain 180,000 or so clones, around 80% of them singletons. Study findings and constraints: In most subjects, TCR beta sequences reportedly gave accurate predictions of HLA-A and HLA-B alleles. Several of the most significant clusters appeared, in a later analysis, to be linked to common viral pathogens.

The receptor was isolated from a woman aged 45 to 65 in good health and CMV-seronegative. Sequenced sample: PBMCs. V gene TRBV6-4 combines with J gene TRBJ1-5; D may be TRBD1 (6 bases). In nucleotides, the CDR3 is TGTGCCAGCAGTGACCGGGGGGGGCACACCCCTTGGAGCAATCAGCCCCAGCATTTT. Residues: CASSDRGGHTPWSNQPQHF.